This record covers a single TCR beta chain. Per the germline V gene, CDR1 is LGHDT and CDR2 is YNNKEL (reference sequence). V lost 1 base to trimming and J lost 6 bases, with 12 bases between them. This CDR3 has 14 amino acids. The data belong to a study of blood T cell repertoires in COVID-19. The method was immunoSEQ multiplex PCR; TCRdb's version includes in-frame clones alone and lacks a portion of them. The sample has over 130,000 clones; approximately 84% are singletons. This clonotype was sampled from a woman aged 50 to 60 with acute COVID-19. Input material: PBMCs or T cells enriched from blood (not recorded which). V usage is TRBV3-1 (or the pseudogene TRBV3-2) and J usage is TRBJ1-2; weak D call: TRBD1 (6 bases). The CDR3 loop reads CASSQGGGLDGYTF. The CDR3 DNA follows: TGTGCCAGCAGCCAAGGCGGGGGGCTCGATGGCTACACCTTC.